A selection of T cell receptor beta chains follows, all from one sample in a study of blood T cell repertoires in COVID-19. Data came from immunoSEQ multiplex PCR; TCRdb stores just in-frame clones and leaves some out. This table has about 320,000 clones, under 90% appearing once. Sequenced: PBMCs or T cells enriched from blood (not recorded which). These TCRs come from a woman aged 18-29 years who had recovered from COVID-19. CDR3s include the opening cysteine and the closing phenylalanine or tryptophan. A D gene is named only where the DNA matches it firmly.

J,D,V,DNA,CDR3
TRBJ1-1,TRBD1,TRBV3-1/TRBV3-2,TGTGCCAGCGAGGGGGCCACGAACACTGAAGCTTTCTTT,CASEGATNTEAFF
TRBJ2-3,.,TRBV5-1,TGCGCCAGCAGCTCTGGCCTGACGAGGACAGATACGCAGTATTTT,CASSSGLTRTDTQYF
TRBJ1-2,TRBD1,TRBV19,TGTGCCAGTAGTCTTCAGGGACAGTCCCATGGCTACACCTTC,CASSLQGQSHGYTF
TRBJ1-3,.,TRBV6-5,TGTGCCAGCAGCCCCAGGACAGCCTCTGGAAACACCATATATTTT,CASSPRTASGNTIYF
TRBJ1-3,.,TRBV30,TGTGCCTGGAGACCAGGTGTCGACACCATATATTTT,CAWRPGVDTIYF
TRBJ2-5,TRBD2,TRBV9,TGTGCCAGCAGCGACGGGACTAGCGGAGGGGGGGCCCAGTACTTC,CASSDGTSGGGAQYF
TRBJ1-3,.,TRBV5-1,TGCGCCAGCAGCTTGGACGACGGCAGGGTGGGAAACACCATATATTTT,CASSLDDGRVGNTIYF
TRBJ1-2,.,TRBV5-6,TGTGCCAGCAGCTTGTTCGCAGGGATAAGTGGCTACACCTTC,CASSLFAGISGYTF
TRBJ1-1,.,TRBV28,TGTGCCAGCAGTCGCCCGGGTGGAGAGGGTTTCTTT,CASSRPGGEGFF
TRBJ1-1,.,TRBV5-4,TGTGCCAGCAGCTCCCCAGGGTCCCACACTGAAGCTTTCTTT,CASSSPGSHTEAFF
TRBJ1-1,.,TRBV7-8,TGTGCCAGCAGCTTATCAGGGCTGAACACTGAAGCTTTCTTT,CASSLSGLNTEAFF
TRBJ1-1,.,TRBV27,TGTGCCAGCAGTTTATTTGTGGGGGGCACTGAAGCTTTCTTT,CASSLFVGGTEAFF
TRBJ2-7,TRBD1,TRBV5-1,TGCGCCAGCAGCTCGACAGGGGGCGGCTACGAGCAGTACTTC,CASSSTGGGYEQYF
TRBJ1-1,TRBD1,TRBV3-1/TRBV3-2,TGTGCCAGCAGCCAAGAAAGGACAGGGAACACTGAAGCTTTCTTT,CASSQERTGNTEAFF
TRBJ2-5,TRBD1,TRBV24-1,TGTGCCACCAGTGAACCGGACAGGGGAGTGGAGACCCAGTACTTC,CATSEPDRGVETQYF